The source of this T cell receptor (beta chain) is a study of glioma-infiltrating T cells. The study's findings and limits: Non-neoplastic patients had below-expected tissue-blood divergence, while all gliomas exceeded expectation.

On this clonotype itself: Its specificity is unknown. This beta chain is a stray sequence in a library constructed for alpha chains; its clone size is not meaningful.

This CDR3 comprises 13 residues. The germline V gene encodes CDR1 MNHNS and CDR2 SASEGT. The iRepertoire nested amplicon-rescue multiplex PCR amplified TCR alpha and beta CDR3s from RNA. For one-step reverse transcription and amplification, 100-400 ng of tissue mRNA or PBMC total RNA was used. TCRdb itself ran the multiplex PCR reads through MiXCR, one entry per CDR3 protein. The table includes about 4,000 distinct CDR3 sequences, about 90% detected once. The source is a human donor with low-grade glioma or glioblastoma, undergoing nonglioma brain surgery, or in good health (not recorded which). The chain is built from TRBV6-1 and TRBJ2-3, with D uncertain. The DNA matches TRBJ1-5 better at its end, which makes the J call doubtful. The sequencing sample was made of glioma tissue, nonneoplastic brain tissue, or PBMCs (not recorded which). The CDR3 DNA reads TGTGCCAGCAGTATGGGTTTCACAGATACGCAGCATTTT. This translates into CASSMGFTDTQHF.